This note documents a single T cell receptor beta chain sequence. This sample was taken from a study of control samples from healthy donors and cancer patients. The data were produced by immunoSEQ multiplex PCR, yet TCRdb's version contains in-frame clones alone and is incomplete. Among tens of thousands of clones, 75% to 90% were seen once, and the ten largest hold 10%. The specimen was blood. The sequence was collected from a man between 65 and 85 years old in good health.

The CDR3 sequence: CASSTTPDGTDTQYF. The CDR3 nucleotides read TGTGCCAGCAGCACCACGCCCGATGGCACAGATACGCAGTATTTT. The rearrangement uses TRBV5-5 and TRBJ2-3; D remains unclear. The CDR3 is 15 residues long. Germline values: CDR1 SGHKS, CDR2 YYEKEE (reference sequence). The V end lost 4 bases, the J end lost 1 base, and 13 bases lay between the germline ends.